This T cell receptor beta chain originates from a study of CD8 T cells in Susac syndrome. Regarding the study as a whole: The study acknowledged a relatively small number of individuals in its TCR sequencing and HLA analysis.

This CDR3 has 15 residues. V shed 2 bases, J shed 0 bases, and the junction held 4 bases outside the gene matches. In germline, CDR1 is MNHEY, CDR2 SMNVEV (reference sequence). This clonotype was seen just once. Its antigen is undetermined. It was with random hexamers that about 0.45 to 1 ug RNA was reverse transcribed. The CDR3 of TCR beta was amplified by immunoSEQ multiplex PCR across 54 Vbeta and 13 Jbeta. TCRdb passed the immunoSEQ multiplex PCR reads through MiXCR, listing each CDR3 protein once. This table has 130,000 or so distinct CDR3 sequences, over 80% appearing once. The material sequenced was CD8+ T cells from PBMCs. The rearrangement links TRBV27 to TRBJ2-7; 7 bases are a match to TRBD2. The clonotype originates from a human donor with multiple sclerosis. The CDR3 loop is CASSLVGRGSYEQYF. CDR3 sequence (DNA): TGTGCCAGCAGTTTAGTGGGGAGGGGCTCCTACGAGCAGTACTTC.